This TCR beta chain was captured in a study of blood T cell repertoires in COVID-19. On the study more broadly: Collection of acute and convalescent COVID-19 samples took place in the United States, Italy and Spain. Sources were T cells, B-cell-depleted T cells, or PBMCs; the material itself was cDNA or gDNA.

This CDR3 is 13 amino acids long. Germline-derived CDR1 and CDR2 are GTSNPN and SVGIG (reference sequence). Here immunoSEQ multiplex PCR was the method, and the copy in TCRdb shows in-frame clones only, minus some. This sample has roughly 200,000 clones, with approximately 90% found just once. This clone was detected a few times. The clonotype originates from a man between 35 and 55 years old with active or convalescent COVID-19. The specimen was peripheral blood. The genes are TRBV30 and TRBJ1-5; 7 nucleotides line up with TRBD1. The CDR3 coding sequence is TGTGCGAACGACAGGGAATACAATCAGCCCCAGCATTTT. Translation: CANDREYNQPQHF.